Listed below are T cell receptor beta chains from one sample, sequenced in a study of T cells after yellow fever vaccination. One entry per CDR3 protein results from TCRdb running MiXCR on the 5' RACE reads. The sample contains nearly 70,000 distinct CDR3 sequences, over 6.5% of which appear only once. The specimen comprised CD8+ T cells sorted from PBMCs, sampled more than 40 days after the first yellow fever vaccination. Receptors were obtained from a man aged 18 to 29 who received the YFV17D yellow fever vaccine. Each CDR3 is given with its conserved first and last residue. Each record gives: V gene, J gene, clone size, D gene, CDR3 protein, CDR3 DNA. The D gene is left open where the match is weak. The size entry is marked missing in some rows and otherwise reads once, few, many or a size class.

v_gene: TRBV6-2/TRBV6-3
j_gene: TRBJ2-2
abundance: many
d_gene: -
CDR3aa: CASSYRGIGGELFF
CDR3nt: TGTGCCAGCAGTTACAGGGGTATCGGCGGGGAGCTGTTTTTT

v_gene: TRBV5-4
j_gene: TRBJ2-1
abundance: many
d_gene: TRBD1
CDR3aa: CASSQGQEYNEQFF
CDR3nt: TGTGCCAGCAGCCAAGGACAGGAGTACAATGAGCAGTTCTTC

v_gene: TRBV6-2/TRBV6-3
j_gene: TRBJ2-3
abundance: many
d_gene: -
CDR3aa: CASSLTEDTQYF
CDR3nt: TGTGCCAGCAGCCTGACAGAAGATACGCAGTATTTT

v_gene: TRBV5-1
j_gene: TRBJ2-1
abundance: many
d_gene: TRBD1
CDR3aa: CASSFPNRGLENNEQFF
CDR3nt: TGCGCCAGCAGCTTTCCGAACAGGGGGCTAGAGAACAATGAGCAGTTCTTC

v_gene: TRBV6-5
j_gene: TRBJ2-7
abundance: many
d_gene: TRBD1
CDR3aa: CASSHLGQGVNEQYF
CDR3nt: TGTGCCAGCAGCCACCTGGGACAGGGGGTTAACGAGCAGTACTTC

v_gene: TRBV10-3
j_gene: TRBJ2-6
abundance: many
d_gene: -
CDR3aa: CAISGWAGANVLTF
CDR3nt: TGTGCCATCAGTGGGTGGGCTGGGGCCAACGTCCTGACTTTC

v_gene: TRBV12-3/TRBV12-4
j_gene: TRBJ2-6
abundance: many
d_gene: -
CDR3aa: CASSPSTGSGANVLTF
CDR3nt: TGTGCCAGCAGCCCCTCCACAGGGTCCGGGGCCAACGTCCTGACTTTC

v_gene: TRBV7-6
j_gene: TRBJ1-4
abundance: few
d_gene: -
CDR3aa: CASSLFRKSEKLFF
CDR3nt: TGTGCCAGCAGCTTGTTCCGAAAGAGTGAAAAACTGTTTTTT

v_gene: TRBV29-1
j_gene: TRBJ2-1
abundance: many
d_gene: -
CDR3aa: CSVERRNEQFF
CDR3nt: TGCAGCGTTGAGCGAAGGAATGAGCAGTTCTTC

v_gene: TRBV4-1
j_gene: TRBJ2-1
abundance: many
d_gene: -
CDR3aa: CASSQAGYNEQFF
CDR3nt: TGCGCCAGCAGCCAAGCGGGGTACAATGAGCAGTTCTTC

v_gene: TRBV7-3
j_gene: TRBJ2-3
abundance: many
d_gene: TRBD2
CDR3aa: CASSPGLAGGLYTQYF
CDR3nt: TGTGCCAGCAGCCCGGGACTAGCGGGGGGGCTGTATACGCAGTATTTT

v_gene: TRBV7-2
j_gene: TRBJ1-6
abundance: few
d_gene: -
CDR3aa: CASSLAPPVRIGNSPLHF
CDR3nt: TGTGCCAGCAGCTTAGCCCCGCCAGTCCGAATCGGTAATTCACCCCTCCACTTT

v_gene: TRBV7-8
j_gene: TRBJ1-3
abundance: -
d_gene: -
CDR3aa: CASSSRDSGNTIYF
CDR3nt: TGTGCCAGCAGCAGCCGCGATTCTGGAAACACCATATATTTT

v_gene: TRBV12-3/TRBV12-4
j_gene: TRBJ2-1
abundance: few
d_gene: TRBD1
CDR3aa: CASSSPGQGDLASYNEQFF
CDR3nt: TGTGCCAGCAGTTCCCCGGGACAGGGGGACCTTGCCTCCTACAATGAGCAGTTCTTC

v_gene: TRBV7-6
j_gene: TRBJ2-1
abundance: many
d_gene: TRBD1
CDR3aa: CASSSRQGIARQFF
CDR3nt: TGTGCCAGCAGCTCACGACAGGGAATAGCTCGGCAGTTCTTC

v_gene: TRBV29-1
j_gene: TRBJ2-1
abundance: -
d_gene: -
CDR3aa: CSASDPTYNEQFF
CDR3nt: TGCAGCGCCAGCGATCCCACCTACAATGAGCAGTTCTTC